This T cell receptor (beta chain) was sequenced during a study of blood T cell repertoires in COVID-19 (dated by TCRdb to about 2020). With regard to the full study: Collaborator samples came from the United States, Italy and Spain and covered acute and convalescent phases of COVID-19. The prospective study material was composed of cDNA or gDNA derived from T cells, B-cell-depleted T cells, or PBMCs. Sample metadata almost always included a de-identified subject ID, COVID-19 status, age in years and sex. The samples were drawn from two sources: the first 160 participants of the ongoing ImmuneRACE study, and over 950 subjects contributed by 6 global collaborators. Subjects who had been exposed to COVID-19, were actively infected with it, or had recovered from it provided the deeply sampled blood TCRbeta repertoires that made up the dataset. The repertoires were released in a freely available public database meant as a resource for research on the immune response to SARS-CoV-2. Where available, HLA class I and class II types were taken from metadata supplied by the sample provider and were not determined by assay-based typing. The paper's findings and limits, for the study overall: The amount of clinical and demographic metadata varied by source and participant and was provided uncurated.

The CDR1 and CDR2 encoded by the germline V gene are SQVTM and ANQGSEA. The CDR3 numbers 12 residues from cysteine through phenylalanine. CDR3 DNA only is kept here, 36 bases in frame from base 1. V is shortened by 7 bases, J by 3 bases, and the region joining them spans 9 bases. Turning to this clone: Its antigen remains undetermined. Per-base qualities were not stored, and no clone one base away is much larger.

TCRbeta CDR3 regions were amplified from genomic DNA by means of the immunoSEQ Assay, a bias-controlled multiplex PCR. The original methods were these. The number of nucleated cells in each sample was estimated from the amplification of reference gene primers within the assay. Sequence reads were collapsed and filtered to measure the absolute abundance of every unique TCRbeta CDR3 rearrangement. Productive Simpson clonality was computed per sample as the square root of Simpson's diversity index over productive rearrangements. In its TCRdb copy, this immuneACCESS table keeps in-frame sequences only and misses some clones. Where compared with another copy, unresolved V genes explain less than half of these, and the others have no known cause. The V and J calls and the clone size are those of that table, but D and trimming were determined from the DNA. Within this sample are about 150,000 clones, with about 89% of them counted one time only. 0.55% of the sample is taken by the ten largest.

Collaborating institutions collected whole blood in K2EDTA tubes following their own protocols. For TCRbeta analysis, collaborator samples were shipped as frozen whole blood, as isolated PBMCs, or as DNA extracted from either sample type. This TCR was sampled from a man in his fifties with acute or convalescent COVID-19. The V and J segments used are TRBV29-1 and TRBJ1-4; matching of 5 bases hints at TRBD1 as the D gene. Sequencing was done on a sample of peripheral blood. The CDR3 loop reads CSGLTANEKLFF. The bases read TGCAGCGGCCTGACAGCTAATGAAAAACTGTTTTTT.